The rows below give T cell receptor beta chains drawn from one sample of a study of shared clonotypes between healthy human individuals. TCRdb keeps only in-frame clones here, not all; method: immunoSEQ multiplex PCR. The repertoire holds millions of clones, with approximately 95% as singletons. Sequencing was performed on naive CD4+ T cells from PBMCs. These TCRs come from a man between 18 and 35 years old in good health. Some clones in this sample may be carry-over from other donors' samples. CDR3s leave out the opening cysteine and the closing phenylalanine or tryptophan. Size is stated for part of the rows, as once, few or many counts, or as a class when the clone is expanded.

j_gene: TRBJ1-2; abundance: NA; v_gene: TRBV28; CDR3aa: ASSPWGQGANGYT
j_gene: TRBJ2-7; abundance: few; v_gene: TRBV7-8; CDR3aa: ASSLVQGAGNEQY
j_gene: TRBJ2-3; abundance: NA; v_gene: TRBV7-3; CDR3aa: ASRMAGSTDTQY
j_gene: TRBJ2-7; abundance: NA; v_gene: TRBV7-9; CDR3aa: ASSSYNLERLLAYEQY
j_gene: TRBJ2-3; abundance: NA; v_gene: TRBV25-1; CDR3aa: ASRRETSTDTQY
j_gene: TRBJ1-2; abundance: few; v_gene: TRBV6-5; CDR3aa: ASGQDYGYT
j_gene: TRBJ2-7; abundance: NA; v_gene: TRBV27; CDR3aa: ASSPPLAGRTYEQY
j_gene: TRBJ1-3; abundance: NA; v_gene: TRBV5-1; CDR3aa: ASSRDSGSGNTIY
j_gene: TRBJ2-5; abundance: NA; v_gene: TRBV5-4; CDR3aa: ASSSPTRTSGAQTQY
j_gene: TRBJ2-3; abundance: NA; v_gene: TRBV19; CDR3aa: ASSMSRVKSPSTDTQY
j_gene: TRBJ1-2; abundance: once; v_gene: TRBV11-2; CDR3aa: ASSLIRDRDGYT
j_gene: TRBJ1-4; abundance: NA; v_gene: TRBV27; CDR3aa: ASSLPGGELF
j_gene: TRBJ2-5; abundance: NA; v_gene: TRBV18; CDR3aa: ASVSGRNQETQY
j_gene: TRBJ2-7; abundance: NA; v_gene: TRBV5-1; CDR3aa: ASSPTASTGPTYEQY
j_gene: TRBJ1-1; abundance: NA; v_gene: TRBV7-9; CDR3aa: ASSLVRGGETEAF
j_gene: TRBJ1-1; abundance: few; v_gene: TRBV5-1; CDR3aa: ASSSLGQGNTEAF
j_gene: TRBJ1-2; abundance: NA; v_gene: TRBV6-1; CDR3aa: ASSEEVWDGGYT
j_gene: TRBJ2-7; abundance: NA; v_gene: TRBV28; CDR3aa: ASSSTGGAGNYEQY
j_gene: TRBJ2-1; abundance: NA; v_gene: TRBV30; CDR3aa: AWSPDSYNEQF
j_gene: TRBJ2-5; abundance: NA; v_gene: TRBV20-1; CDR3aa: SAKLGLTQY
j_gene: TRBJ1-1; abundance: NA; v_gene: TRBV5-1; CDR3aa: ASTGPAVGTEAF
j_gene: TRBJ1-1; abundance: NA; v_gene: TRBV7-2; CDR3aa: ASSLTPLNTEAF
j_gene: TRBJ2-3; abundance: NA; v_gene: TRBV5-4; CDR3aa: ASSQTLAGVTDTQY
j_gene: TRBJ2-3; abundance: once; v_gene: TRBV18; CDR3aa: ASSPVRTSGTDTQY
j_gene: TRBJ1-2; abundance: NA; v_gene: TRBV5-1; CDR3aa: ASSLDRGGDGYT
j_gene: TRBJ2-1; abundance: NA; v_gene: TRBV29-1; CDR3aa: SVGPAAPYNEQF
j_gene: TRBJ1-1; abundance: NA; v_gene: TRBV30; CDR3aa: ACPAGGTEAF
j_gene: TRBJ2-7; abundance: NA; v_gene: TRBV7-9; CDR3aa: ASSFSGRADEQY
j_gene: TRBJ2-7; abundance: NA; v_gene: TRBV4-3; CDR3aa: ASSQGPSYEQY
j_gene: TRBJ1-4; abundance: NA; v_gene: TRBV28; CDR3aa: ASSPRTYEKLF
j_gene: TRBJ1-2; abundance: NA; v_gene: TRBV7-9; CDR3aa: ASSLRQGEHGYT
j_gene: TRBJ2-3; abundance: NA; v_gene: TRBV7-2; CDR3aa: ASSRRTGTDTQY
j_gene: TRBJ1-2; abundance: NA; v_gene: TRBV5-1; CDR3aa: ATAREQGLHGYT
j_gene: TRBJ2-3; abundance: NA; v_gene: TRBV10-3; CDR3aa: AIQGPTQGDTQY